This T cell receptor beta chain was recovered during a study of blood T cell repertoires in COVID-19. Whole-study context: The study drew acute and convalescent COVID-19 samples from the United States, Italy and Spain.

Sequenced by immunoSEQ multiplex PCR; TCRdb stores in-frame clones only, minus some. Among roughly 350,000 clones listed, 85% to 90% were seen once. The sequencing sample was made of peripheral blood. This clonotype originated in a woman between 50 and 59 years old with COVID-19, enrolled during active disease.

The CDR3 loop reads CASSSDVEERAQYF. CDR3 coding DNA: TGTGCCAGCAGCTCGGACGTGGAAGAGAGGGCCCAGTACTTC. The rearrangement uses TRBV14 and TRBJ2-5; perhaps TRBD2 as D (5 bases). The CDR3 consists of 14 residues. Trimming removed 5 bases from V and 9 bases from J, with 19 bases in between. CDR1 SGHDN and CDR2 FVKESK come from the germline V gene.